The next 21 T cell receptor beta chains were all read from a single sample in a study of blood T cell repertoires in COVID-19 (dated by TCRdb to between 2020 and 2021). Libraries were built with the immunoSEQ multiplex PCR assay. The table comes from immuneACCESS by way of TCRdb, which keeps in-frame sequences with V and J called. Part of the clones is missing from these tables; in studies checked, under half for an unresolved V gene and the rest for unknown reasons. This sample gives about 88,000 clones in total; about 88% of them show up just once. The ten largest clonotypes hold just under 3% of the sample. Specimen: peripheral blood. Receptor source: an elderly woman with acute or convalescent COVID-19.

The V call is TRBV15, the J call TRBJ2-7; possible D gene TRBD1, 5 bases. From germline, CDR1 is LNHNV and CDR2 YYDKDF (reference sequence). The V end lost 4 bases, the J end lost 4 bases, and 14 bases lay between the germline ends. The CDR3 is 14 amino acids. The CDR3 loop reads CATSIPGPPYEQYF. The CDR3 DNA follows: TGTGCCACCAGCATTCCAGGGCCCCCTTACGAGCAGTACTTC.

The chain joins TRBV19 to TRBJ2-2; 7 nucleotides align to TRBD1. V shed 9 bases, J shed 4 bases, and the junction held 5 bases outside the gene matches. The CDR3 totals 13 residues. The germline V gene encodes CDR1 LNHDA and CDR2 SQIVND (reference sequence). The CDR3 is CASMDRRTGELFF. In DNA, the CDR3 is TGTGCCAGCATGGACAGGCGCACCGGGGAGCTGTTTTTT.

The chain combines TRBV27 with TRBJ1-5, with D perhaps TRBD1 (6 bases). This CDR3 has 16 residues. Germline V gene sequence: CDR1 MNHEY, CDR2 SMNVEV (reference sequence). V was cut by 2 bases and J by 4 bases, with 15 bases left in between. The DNA for the CDR3 is TGTGCCAGCAGTTTACTCTCGACAGGACCAAATCAGCCCCAGCATTTT. Its translation is CASSLLSTGPNQPQHF.

This clone was seen once. CDR3 coding DNA: TGTGCCAGCAGCGGGCAAGCCAAAAACATTCAGTACTTC. It is translated as CASSGQAKNIQYF. V is TRBV7-2 and J is TRBJ2-4; D is undetermined. V was cut by 5 bases and J by 0 bases, with 5 bases left in between. The CDR3 consists of 13 residues. Germline CDR1 reads SGHTA; CDR2 reads FQGNSA.

V is TRBV28 and J is TRBJ1-2; 7 positions match TRBD1. The CDR3 runs to 13 residues. CDR1 is MDHEN, CDR2 SYDVKM, per germline. Trimming took 6 bases from V and 3 from J; bases not matched to a gene: 4. The CDR3 protein is CASRPGQYYGYTF. In DNA form, the CDR3 reads TGTGCCAGCAGACCGGGACAGTACTATGGCTACACCTTC.

With respect to this clone: An end of the junction does not agree with germline; a read error may underlie this. The chain uses TRBV5-6 and TRBJ1-1, with D maybe TRBD1 (6 bases). Germline CDR1 and CDR2: SGHDT and YYEEEE. The CDR3 has 18 residues. Here the CDR3 reads CASSLFWGQTTANPEAFF. CDR3 sequence (DNA): TGTGCCAGCAGCTTGTTTTGGGGACAAACTACCGCGAACCCTGAAGCTTTCTTT.

The chain recombines TRBV19 with TRBJ2-4; 11 nucleotides line up with TRBD1. Germline V gene lookup returns CDR1 LNHDA and CDR2 SQIVND (reference sequence). V was pared by 5 bases and J by 5 bases, with 5 bases of the junction left unmatched. This CDR3 has 15 residues. This chain's CDR3 is CASSPRTGGENIQYF. The DNA of the CDR3 is TGTGCCAGTAGTCCAAGGACAGGGGGCGAAAACATTCAGTACTTC.

The CDR3 nucleotides read TGTGCCAGCAGTACGGGGAGGGCCGGGCCCCAAGAGACCCAGTACTTC. Translating gives CASSTGRAGPQETQYF. The chain links TRBV5-8 to TRBJ2-5; 7 nucleotides agree with TRBD2. The CDR3 is 16 residues long. The J segment lost 1 base and the V segment lost 5 bases, leaving 11 bases of the junction unmatched. Germline CDR1 SGHTS, CDR2 YDEGEE.

V gene TRBV4-3 combines with J gene TRBJ2-3, with 8 bases identical to TRBD2. V gave up 0 bases and J gave up 7 bases; unmatched junction bases: 15. The germline V gene has CDR1 LGHNA and CDR2 YSLEER. There are 18 residues in the CDR3. The CDR3: CASSQDQSGSGRLNTQYF. Written as DNA, the CDR3 is TGCGCCAGCAGCCAAGATCAAAGCGGGAGTGGGAGGCTGAATACGCAGTATTTT.

The V and J genes are TRBV27 and TRBJ2-2; D is unclear. The length of the CDR3 is 14 residues. Germline CDR1 is MNHEY and CDR2 is SMNVEV (reference sequence). Trimming shortened V by 6 bases and J by 4 bases, and 12 bases separated the two germline ends. CDR3 DNA: TGTGCCAGCAGCCAAGTCCAACTCACCGGGGAGCTGTTTTTT. Translation gives CASSQVQLTGELFF.

J is TRBJ2-3 and V is TRBV18; TRBD1 agrees at 7 bases. The CDR3 covers 14 residues. The J segment lost 4 bases and the V segment lost 5 bases, leaving 6 bases of the junction unmatched. CDR1 is KGHSH and CDR2 is LQKENI in the germline V gene. The CDR3 nucleotides read TGTGCCAGCTCATCATTGACAGGGTCAGATACGCAGTATTTT. It specifies CASSSLTGSDTQYF.

CDR3 nucleotide sequence: TGTGCCAGCAGCGACCACCGGGAGGTACCATACTTAAGCTCCTACAATGAGCAGTTCTTC. This sequence encodes CASSDHREVPYLSSYNEQFF. The chain employs TRBV21-1 and TRBJ2-1; the D call of TRBD2 is as the table states it, not checked on the DNA. TRBV21-1 is described as a pseudogene. This CDR3 contains 20 residues.

The genes are TRBV12-3 or TRBV12-4 and TRBJ1-2, with D perhaps matching TRBD1 (6 bases). The V end was cut by 7 bases, the J end by 5 bases, with 11 bases between. There are 12 residues in the CDR3. CDR3 loop: CASTRQAYGYTF. DNA for the CDR3: TGTGCCAGCACCAGACAGGCTTATGGCTACACCTTC.

The J gene is TRBJ1-1, the V gene TRBV6-5; 8 bases map to TRBD1. V was pared by 6 bases and J by 0 bases, with 3 bases of the junction left unmatched. Germline V CDR1 and CDR2: MNHEY, SVGAGI. The CDR3 extends over 14 amino acids. The CDR3 spells CASRMDRVNTEAFF. The CDR3 region has the DNA TGTGCCAGCAGGATGGACAGGGTGAACACTGAAGCTTTCTTT.

The CDR3: CASSLDSHPTNYGYTF. CDR3 coding DNA: TGTGCCAGCAGCTTGGACAGTCACCCCACTAACTATGGCTACACCTTC. The chain couples TRBV7-2 to TRBJ1-2, with D maybe TRBD1 (6 bases). Germline CDR1 SGHTA, CDR2 FQGNSA. The germline V and J ends were trimmed by 3 bases and 0 bases, with 14 bases remaining between them. The CDR3 loop spans 16 amino acids.

The rearrangement links TRBV9 to TRBJ2-1; 10 nucleotides agree with TRBD1. The CDR3 totals 17 residues. Germline assignment: CDR1 SGDLS and CDR2 YYNGEE. The ends lost 4 bases at V and 5 bases at J; junction bases unmatched: 12. The CDR3 protein is CASSPFPRDRGNNEQFF. For the CDR3, the DNA is TGTGCCAGCAGCCCCTTTCCCCGGGACAGGGGAAACAATGAGCAGTTCTTC.

This chain uses TRBV5-5 with TRBJ1-1, with D perhaps matching TRBD1 (6 bases). Germline loops: CDR1 SGHKS, CDR2 YYEKEE (reference sequence). The CDR3 has 16 residues. V lost 10 bases and J 0 bases, leaving 22 bases between the germline ends. CDR3 sequence: CAVSEREGVLNTEAFF. CDR3 nucleotides: TGTGCCGTTTCAGAACGGGAGGGGGTCCTGAACACTGAAGCTTTCTTT. Together with reference TRBV5-5 and TRBJ1-1, the CDR3 gives the full variable domain: DAGVTQSPTHLIKTRGQQVTLRCSPISGHKSVSWYQQVLGQGPQFIFQYYEKEERGRGNFPDRFSARQFPNYSSELNVNALLLGDSALYLCAVSEREGVLNTEAFFGQGTRLTVV.

V and J are TRBV7-9 and TRBJ1-1; 9 positions agree with TRBD1. There are 14 residues in the CDR3. Trimming took 7 bases from V and 3 from J; bases not matched to a gene: 6. Per the germline V gene, CDR1 is SEHNR and CDR2 is FQNEAQ (reference sequence). The CDR3: CASTKDRGYTEAFF. In DNA, the CDR3 is TGTGCCAGCACCAAAGACAGGGGGTACACTGAAGCTTTCTTT.

The chain is built from TRBV2 and TRBJ1-5, with 7 bases identical to TRBD1. The trim removed 6 bases at V and 6 bases at J, leaving 5 bases unmatched. The CDR3 extends over 13 amino acids. Per the germline V gene, CDR1 is SNHLY and CDR2 is FYNNEI. CDR3 region: CASRIGGIQPQHF. In DNA form, the CDR3 reads TGTGCCAGCAGGATAGGGGGCATTCAGCCCCAGCATTTT.

The V gene is TRBV4-3, the J gene TRBJ2-7; 9 nucleotides line up with TRBD1. CDR1 LGHNA and CDR2 YSLEER come from the germline V gene. V gave up 0 bases and J gave up 9 bases; unmatched junction bases: 12. The CDR3 contains 16 residues. The CDR3 DNA reads as TGCGCCAGCAGCCAAGATGGGACAGGGACGCCGACCGGGCAGTACTTC. The encoded protein is CASSQDGTGTPTGQYF.

The chain combines TRBV9 with TRBJ2-3, with TRBD2 matching over 9 bases. J gave up 0 bases and V 1 base, and 6 bases lay outside the gene matches. Germline V CDR1 and CDR2: SGDLS, YYNGEE. There are 17 residues in the CDR3. The CDR3, as DNA: TGTGCCAGCAGCGTACTAGCGGGGAGTTTTAGCACAGATACGCAGTATTTT. Amino acid sequence: CASSVLAGSFSTDTQYF.